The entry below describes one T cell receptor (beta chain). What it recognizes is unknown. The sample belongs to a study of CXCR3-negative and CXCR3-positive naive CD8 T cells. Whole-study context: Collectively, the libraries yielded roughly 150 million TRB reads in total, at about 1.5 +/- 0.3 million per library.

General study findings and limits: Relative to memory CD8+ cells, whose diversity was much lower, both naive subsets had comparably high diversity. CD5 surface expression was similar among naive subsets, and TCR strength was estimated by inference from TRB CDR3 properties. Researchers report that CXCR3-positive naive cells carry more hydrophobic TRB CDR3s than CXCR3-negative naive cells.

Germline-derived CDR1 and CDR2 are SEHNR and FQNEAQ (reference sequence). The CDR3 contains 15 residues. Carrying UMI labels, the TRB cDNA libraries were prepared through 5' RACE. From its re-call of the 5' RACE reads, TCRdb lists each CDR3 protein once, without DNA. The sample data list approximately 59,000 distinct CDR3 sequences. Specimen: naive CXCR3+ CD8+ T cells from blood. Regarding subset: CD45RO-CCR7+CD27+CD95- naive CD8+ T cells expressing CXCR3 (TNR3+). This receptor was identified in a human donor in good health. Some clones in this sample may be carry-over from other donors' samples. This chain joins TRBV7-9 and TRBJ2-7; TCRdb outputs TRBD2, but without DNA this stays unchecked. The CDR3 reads CASSSPRGSTYEQYF.